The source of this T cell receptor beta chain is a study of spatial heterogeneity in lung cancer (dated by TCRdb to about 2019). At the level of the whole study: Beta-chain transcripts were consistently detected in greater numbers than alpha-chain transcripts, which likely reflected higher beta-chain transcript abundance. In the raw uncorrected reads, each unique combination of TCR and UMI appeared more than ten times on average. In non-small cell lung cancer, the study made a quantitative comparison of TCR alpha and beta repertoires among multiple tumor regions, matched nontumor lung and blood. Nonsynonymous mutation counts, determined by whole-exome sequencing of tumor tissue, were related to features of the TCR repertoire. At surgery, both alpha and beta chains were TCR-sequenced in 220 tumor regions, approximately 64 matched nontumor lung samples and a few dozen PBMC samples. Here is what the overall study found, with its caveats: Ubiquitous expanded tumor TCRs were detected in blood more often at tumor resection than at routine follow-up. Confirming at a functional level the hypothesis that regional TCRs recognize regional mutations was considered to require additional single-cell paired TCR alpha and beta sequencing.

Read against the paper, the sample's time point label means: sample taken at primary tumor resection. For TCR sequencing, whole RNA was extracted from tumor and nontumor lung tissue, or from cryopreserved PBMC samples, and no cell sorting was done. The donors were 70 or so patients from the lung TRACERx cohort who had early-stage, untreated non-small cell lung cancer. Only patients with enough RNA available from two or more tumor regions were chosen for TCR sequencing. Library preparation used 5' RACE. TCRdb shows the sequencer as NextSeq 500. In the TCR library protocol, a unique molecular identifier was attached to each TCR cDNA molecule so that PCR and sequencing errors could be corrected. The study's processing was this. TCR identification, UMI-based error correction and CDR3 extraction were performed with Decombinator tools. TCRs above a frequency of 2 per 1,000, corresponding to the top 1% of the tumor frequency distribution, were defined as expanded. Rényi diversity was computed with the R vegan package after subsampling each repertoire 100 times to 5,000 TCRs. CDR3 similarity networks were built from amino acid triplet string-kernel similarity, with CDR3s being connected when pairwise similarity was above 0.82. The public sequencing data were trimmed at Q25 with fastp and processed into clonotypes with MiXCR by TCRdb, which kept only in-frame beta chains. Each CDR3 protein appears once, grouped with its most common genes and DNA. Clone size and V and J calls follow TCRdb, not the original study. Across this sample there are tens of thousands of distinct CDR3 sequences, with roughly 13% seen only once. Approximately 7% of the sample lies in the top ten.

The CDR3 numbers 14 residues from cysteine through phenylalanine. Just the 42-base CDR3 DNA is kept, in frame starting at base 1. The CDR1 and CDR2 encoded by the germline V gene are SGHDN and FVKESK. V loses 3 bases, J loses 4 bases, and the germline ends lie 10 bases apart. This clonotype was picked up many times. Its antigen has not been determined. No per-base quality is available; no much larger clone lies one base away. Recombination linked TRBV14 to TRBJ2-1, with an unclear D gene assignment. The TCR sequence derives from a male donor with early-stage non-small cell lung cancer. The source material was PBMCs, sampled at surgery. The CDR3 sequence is CASSHVDRYNEQFF. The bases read TGTGCCAGCAGCCATGTGGATAGATACAATGAGCAGTTCTTC.